The 17 T cell receptor beta chains reported below all come from one sample, sequenced in a study of blood T cell repertoires in COVID-19. Sequenced by immunoSEQ multiplex PCR; TCRdb stores in-frame clones only, minus some. The data contain approximately 52,000 clones, 65% to 90% of them seen just once; the ten biggest clones take up roughly 10%. The material sequenced was peripheral blood. These receptors all come from a human donor in a cohort sampled during active COVID-19.

The V gene is TRBV10-3, the J gene TRBJ2-5; D possibly corresponds to TRBD1 (5 bases). This CDR3 contains 13 residues. V lost 4 bases, J lost 5 bases, and 11 bases lay in between. Per germline, CDR1 ENHRY and CDR2 SYGVKD. The CDR3 DNA follows: TGTGCCATCAGTGCAGGGCAGCCTGAGACCCAGTACTTC. Encoded protein: CAISAGQPETQYF.

This clone was seen a few times. This sequence joins TRBV4-1 and TRBJ2-1, with D maybe TRBD1 (6 bases). The CDR3 spans 14 residues. In germline, CDR1 is MGHRA, CDR2 YSYEKL. Trimming pared 4 bases from V and 7 bases from J, leaving 14 bases between. This chain's CDR3 is CASSLENRENEQFF. CDR3 DNA: TGCGCCAGCAGCCTCGAGAACAGGGAGAATGAGCAGTTCTTC.

This chain joins TRBV30 and TRBJ2-5; possible D gene TRBD2, 6 bases. The V end lost 0 bases, the J end lost 5 bases, and 13 bases lay between the germline ends. The CDR3 is 14 residues long. CDR1 and CDR2 (germline): GTSNPN, SVGIG (reference sequence). The CDR3 region is CAWSVFGREETQYF. The CDR3 coding sequence is TGTGCCTGGAGTGTTTTCGGGAGAGAGGAGACCCAGTACTTC. Filled out from reference TRBV30 and TRBJ2-5, the complete variable domain reads SQTIHQWPATLVQPVGSPLSLECTVEGTSNPNLYWYRQAAGRGLQLLFYSVGIGQISSEVPQNLSASRPQDRQFILSSKKLLLSDSGFYLCAWSVFGREETQYFGPGTRLLVL.

The chain joins TRBV12-3 or TRBV12-4 to TRBJ1-5; TRBD1 matches 8 bases. This CDR3 contains 13 residues. Trimming cost V 6 bases and J 6 bases; bases outside gene matches: 4. The DNA for the CDR3 is TGTGCCAGCAGGACAGGGGCAGGTCAGCCCCAGCATTTT. It yields the protein CASRTGAGQPQHF.

V usage is TRBV5-1 and J usage is TRBJ2-3; the D is unclear. V lost 7 bases to trimming and J lost 1 base, with 13 bases between them. The CDR3 has 14 amino acids. The germline gives CDR1 SGHRS, CDR2 YFSETQ. The DNA for the CDR3 is TGCGCCAGCTTAGATCTCTACGGCACAGATACGCAGTATTTT. Translation gives CASLDLYGTDTQYF.

This clone has only a few counts. The genes are TRBV6-5 and TRBJ2-1, with a weak D call TRBD2 (5 bases). V lost 7 bases, J lost 4 bases, and 14 bases lay in between. The CDR3 consists of 14 residues. Germline values: CDR1 MNHEY, CDR2 SVGAGI. DNA of the CDR3: TGTGCCAGCAAGGTGGGAGAGGCTTACAATGAGCAGTTCTTC. As protein: CASKVGEAYNEQFF.

With respect to this clone: The sample carries other DNA sequences with the same CDR3. The genes are TRBV20-1 and TRBJ1-2, with a weak D call TRBD1 (5 bases). The germline V gene encodes CDR1 DFQATT and CDR2 SNEGSKA (reference sequence). Trimming left V 5 bases short and J 8 bases short, with 9 bases between. The CDR3 is made up of 10 amino acids. The CDR3 region has the DNA TGCAGTGCTCCGGCAGGGGGCTACACCTTC. This codes for CSAPAGGYTF.

The DNA of the CDR3 is TGCGCCAGCAGCCCGACAGGGAGCTCTGGAAACACCATATATTTT. Translation: CASSPTGSSGNTIYF. V is TRBV5-1 and J is TRBJ1-3, with 7 bases that match TRBD1. From germline, CDR1 is SGHRS and CDR2 YFSETQ. The CDR3 totals 15 residues. Trimming removed 4 bases from V and 0 bases from J; junction bases left unmatched: 4.

The sample holds one count of this clone. The CDR3 spells CASSQPSGSGQYF. CDR3 DNA sequence: TGTGCCAGCAGCCAGCCGAGCGGTTCAGGGCAGTACTTC. The chain links TRBV14 to TRBJ2-7; tentative D call: TRBD2 (5 bases). The V gene's germline CDR1 is SGHDN and CDR2 FVKESK. V was cut by 3 bases and J by 9 bases, with 15 bases left in between. This CDR3 spans 13 amino acids.

This clone was recorded only once. V is TRBV4-3 and J is TRBJ2-5, with 15 bases fitting TRBD2. There are 18 residues in the CDR3. From germline, CDR1 is LGHNA and CDR2 YSLEER. J gave up 2 bases and V 4 bases, and 8 bases lay outside the gene matches. Here the CDR3 reads CASSRGLAGGPRQETQYF. DNA for the CDR3: TGCGCCAGCAGCCGTGGACTAGCGGGAGGGCCGAGGCAAGAGACCCAGTACTTC.

The chain combines TRBV27 with TRBJ1-3, with 8 bases that match TRBD1. Trimming took 5 bases from V and 3 from J; bases not matched to a gene: 9. CDR3 length: 16 residues. Germline lookup yields CDR1 MNHEY and CDR2 SMNVEV (reference sequence). For the CDR3, the DNA is TGTGCCAGCAGTCCATCTTTCGGACAGGGTGGAAACACCATATATTTT. Translation gives CASSPSFGQGGNTIYF.

This chain links TRBV2 with TRBJ1-1; D uncertain. In germline, CDR1 is SNHLY, CDR2 FYNNEI. There are 12 residues in the CDR3. The V end lost 0 bases, the J end lost 7 bases, and 6 bases lay between the germline ends. This CDR3 reads CASSEAVIEAFF. CDR3 nucleotides: TGTGCCAGCAGTGAAGCCGTTATTGAAGCTTTCTTT.

The rearrangement joins TRBV4-1 to TRBJ2-7; 13 positions match TRBD2. The germline gives CDR1 MGHRA, CDR2 YSYEKL. V shed 8 bases and J 4 bases; nucleotides not matched to a gene: 5. The CDR3 loop spans 14 amino acids. The CDR3 region has the DNA TGCGCCAGCCGGAGGACTAGCGGGAGTTACGAGCAGTACTTC. This codes for CASRRTSGSYEQYF.

The chain uses TRBV12-3 or TRBV12-4 and TRBJ1-1; tentative D call: TRBD1 (5 bases). The CDR3 length is 12 residues. V shed 3 bases and J shed 8 bases, with 10 bases lying between them. The CDR3 DNA reads as TGTGCCAGCAGTTTGGAGGGGAGGGAAGCTTTCTTT. As protein: CASSLEGREAFF.

This rearrangement joins TRBV9 to TRBJ1-3; 9 positions match TRBD1. The germline V gene encodes CDR1 SGDLS and CDR2 YYNGEE. The CDR3 covers 19 residues. The V segment lost 4 bases and the J segment 3 bases; nucleotides outside the gene matches: 17. The CDR3 is CASSQVGTGRGVGGNTIYF. The CDR3 region has the DNA TGTGCCAGCAGCCAGGTAGGGACAGGGAGGGGAGTGGGTGGAAACACCATATATTTT.

The chain employs TRBV5-4 and TRBJ2-3; D not certain. The CDR3 is 14 residues long. The germline V gene encodes CDR1 SGHNT and CDR2 YYREEE (reference sequence). The ends were cut back, 1 base at V and 0 bases at J, with 6 bases in the middle. The CDR3 here is CASSLFTSTDTQYF. The CDR3 bases are TGTGCCAGCAGCTTGTTTACTAGCACAGATACGCAGTATTTT.

The J gene is TRBJ1-3, the V gene TRBV6-5, with 7 bases matching TRBD1. Germline V lookup: CDR1 MNHEY, CDR2 SVGAGI. The CDR3 consists of 14 residues. V gave up 7 bases and J gave up 2 bases; unmatched junction bases: 5. The CDR3 sequence is CASKGAGAGNTIYF. The DNA for the CDR3 is TGTGCCAGCAAGGGGGCAGGGGCTGGAAACACCATATATTTT.